This note documents a single T cell receptor beta chain sequence. Researchers amplified the TCR beta CDR3 regions from RNA transcripts. The HTBI set primed first-round TCR CDR3 RT-PCR. TCRdb re-analysed the multiplex PCR reads in MiXCR, keeping a single row per CDR3 protein. This repertoire shows roughly 420,000 distinct CDR3 sequences, roughly 15% found once; its top ten account for approximately 5.8%. This specimen comes from a study of T cells in Graves' hyperthyroidism and ophthalmopathy. Germline V CDR1 and CDR2: SGHVS, FQNEAQ. V lost 4 bases and J 6 bases, leaving 13 bases between the germline ends. This CDR3 comprises 13 residues.

Sequencing input: blood. The chain employs TRBV7-8 and TRBJ2-7; possible D gene TRBD2, 5 bases. The TCR was taken from a woman aged 18-30 years with Graves' hyperthyroidism. As DNA, the CDR3 is TGTGCCAGCAGCTCAGAGGGCAGCCGCGAGCAGTACTTC. Protein product: CASSSEGSREQYF.